The 29 T cell receptor beta chains below were found in one sample sequenced in a study of long-term antiretroviral therapy in people with HIV. This was the immunoSEQ v3.0 assay at survey level. TCRdb's copy holds only in-frame clones and misses some; the assay was immunoSEQ multiplex PCR. This table holds about 31,000 clones, roughly 88% found once. The sequences come from unsorted PBMCs, collected 0.8 years before starting antiretroviral therapy. These receptors were taken from a man aged 18 to 35 with HIV.

The V and J genes are TRBV19 and TRBJ1-4; 8 positions agree with TRBD1. The CDR3 covers 15 residues. J was trimmed by 6 bases and V by 5 bases; bases with no gene match: 8. CDR1 LNHDA and CDR2 SQIVND come from the germline V gene (reference sequence). The CDR3 DNA is TGTGCCAGTAGTCTCGCGGACAGGGCGGATGAAAAACTGTTTTTT. Translating it yields CASSLADRADEKLFF.

The gene calls are TRBV29-1 and TRBJ1-3; no definite D call. The germline CDR1 and CDR2 sequences are SQVTM and ANQGSEA. The length of the CDR3 is 13 residues. The V and J ends lost 4 bases and 4 bases respectively, with 11 bases between them. CDR3 bases: TGCAGCGTTGTTCTGTCCCTGGGAAACACCATATATTTT. Translation: CSVVLSLGNTIYF.

The chain combines TRBV5-1 with TRBJ1-3; D not certain. This CDR3 region has 14 residues. Trimming left V 4 bases short and J 0 bases short, with 8 bases between. Germline V gene sequence: CDR1 SGHRS, CDR2 YFSETQ. For the CDR3, the DNA is TGCGCCAGCAGCCCGACGAGCTCTGGAAACACCATATATTTT. Protein sequence: CASSPTSSGNTIYF.

This clone was observed a single time. This sequence joins TRBV11-3 and TRBJ2-5; 9 nucleotides agree with TRBD1. CDR3 size: 13 residues. V shed 5 bases and J 3 bases; nucleotides not matched to a gene: 1. Germline values: CDR1 SGHNT, CDR2 YENEEA. As DNA, the CDR3 is TGTGCCAGCAGCCGGACAGGGGAAGAGACCCAGTACTTC. It yields the protein CASSRTGEETQYF.

CDR3 nucleotides: TGTGCCAGTAGTATAGATACTTTTAAGAGTTCCGGGGAGCTGTTTTTT. Its translation is CASSIDTFKSSGELFF. The chain joins TRBV19 to TRBJ2-2; D is ambiguous. The germline CDR1 and CDR2 sequences are LNHDA and SQIVND (reference sequence). Trimming stripped 0 bases from V and 6 bases from J, with 14 bases between. This CDR3 spans 16 amino acids.

This CDR3 reads CASSPEGKNTGELFF. The CDR3 region has the DNA TGTGCCAGCTCACCAGAAGGGAAGAACACCGGGGAGCTGTTTTTT. This chain connects TRBV18 to TRBJ2-2, with D unclear. Germline-derived CDR1 and CDR2 are KGHSH and LQKENI. V gave up 2 bases and J gave up 1 base, with 8 bases separating them. CDR3 size: 15 residues.

This chain connects TRBV6-5 to TRBJ1-1, with D perhaps TRBD1 (5 bases). This CDR3 is built from 13 residues. Deletions cut 0 bases from V and 6 bases from J, with 8 bases between. Germline V CDR1 and CDR2: MNHEY, SVGAGI. CDR3 sequence: CASSYSGDAEAFF. Here the CDR3 DNA reads TGTGCCAGCAGTTACTCGGGGGACGCTGAAGCTTTCTTT.

The V gene is TRBV4-3, the J gene TRBJ1-2, with 7 bases matching TRBD1. With 0 bases clipped from V and 8 bases from J, the junction kept 9 bases outside the gene matches. The CDR3 loop spans 15 amino acids. CDR1 is LGHNA and CDR2 is YSLEER in the germline V gene. In DNA form, the CDR3 reads TGCGCCAGCAGCCAAGATAGGGGGACAGAAAGAGGCTACACCTTC. Residues: CASSQDRGTERGYTF.

The rearrangement links TRBV4-3 to TRBJ1-1; D is ambiguous. The CDR3 totals 13 residues. Germline values: CDR1 LGHNA, CDR2 YSLEER. V dropped 3 bases and J dropped 2 bases, with 7 bases sitting between them. The CDR3 sequence: CASSQSGNTEAFF. In nucleotides, the CDR3 is TGCGCCAGCAGCCAGTCCGGAAACACTGAAGCTTTCTTT.

Sample share makes this clone medium-sized. This sample also contains other DNA sequences that code for the same CDR3. The chain recombines TRBV4-1 with TRBJ1-5; tentative D call: TRBD1 (5 bases). Trimming shortened V by 1 base and J by 2 bases, and 12 bases separated the two germline ends. The CDR3 runs to 16 residues. CDR1 is MGHRA, CDR2 YSYEKL, per germline. The DNA for the CDR3 is TGCGCCAGCAGCCAAGTTCTTGGGGGGGGCAATCAGCCCCAGCATTTT. The encoded protein is CASSQVLGGGNQPQHF.

The J gene is TRBJ1-5, the V gene TRBV27; TRBD1 might be the D (6 bases). Trimming pared 4 bases from V and 4 bases from J, leaving 11 bases between. Germline CDR1 and CDR2: MNHEY and SMNVEV (reference sequence). This CDR3 is built from 14 residues. The CDR3 spells CASSSQGGNQPQHF. The CDR3 bases are TGTGCCAGCAGTTCACAGGGTGGAAATCAGCCCCAGCATTTT.

V usage is TRBV27 and J usage is TRBJ1-2; D might be TRBD1 (6 bases). V lost 6 bases and J lost 0, with 14 bases in between. The length of the CDR3 is 15 residues. The germline V gene encodes CDR1 MNHEY and CDR2 SMNVEV (reference sequence). Here the CDR3 DNA reads TGTGCCAGCAGCCTCCAACAGGGCGCTAACTATGGCTACACCTTC. Amino acids: CASSLQQGANYGYTF.

CDR3 DNA sequence: TGTGCCAGCAGCTCCGTGGCCGAGAGCTACGAGCAGTACTTC. Protein: CASSSVAESYEQYF. V usage is TRBV7-9 and J usage is TRBJ2-7; no reliable D call. The CDR3 has 14 residues. CDR1 and CDR2 from the germline V gene are SEHNR and FQNEAQ (reference sequence). Trimming took 4 bases from V and 3 from J, leaving 13 bases between them.

The chain recombines TRBV11-2 with TRBJ1-1; D unclear. Germline-derived CDR1 and CDR2 are SGHAT and FQNNGV. CDR3 size: 14 residues. Trimming cost V 7 bases and J 0 bases, with 12 bases left between them. The DNA of the CDR3 is TGTGCCAGCACCGGGCAGACTATGAACACTGAAGCTTTCTTT. Protein sequence: CASTGQTMNTEAFF.

The chain combines TRBV7-9 with TRBJ1-2; D is ambiguous. This CDR3 has 13 amino acids. V lost 5 bases and J 7 bases, leaving 14 bases between the germline ends. Germline-derived CDR1 and CDR2 are SEHNR and FQNEAQ (reference sequence). This chain's CDR3 is CASSVVSAGGYTF. CDR3 nucleotides: TGTGCCAGCAGCGTCGTCTCGGCCGGTGGCTACACCTTC. Full variable domain (missing parts from reference TRBV7-9 and TRBJ1-2): DTGVSQNPRHKITKRGQNVTFRCDPISEHNRLYWYRQTLGQGPEFLTYFQNEAQLEKSRLLSDRFSAERPKGSFSTLEIQRTEQGDSAMYLCASSVVSAGGYTFGSGTRLTVV.

The rearrangement links TRBV4-1 to TRBJ1-3, with 7 bases fitting TRBD1. The V gene's germline CDR1 is MGHRA and CDR2 YSYEKL. The V gene end was trimmed by 0 bases and the J gene end by 0 bases; junction bases not matched to a gene: 5. This CDR3 is 17 amino acids long. CDR3 sequence: CASSQERGQSSGNTIYF. DNA for the CDR3: TGCGCCAGCAGCCAAGAAAGGGGACAGAGCTCTGGAAACACCATATATTTT.

The V gene is TRBV5-6, the J gene TRBJ2-3; 7 positions agree with TRBD1. V trimming: 2 bases; J trimming: 8 bases; junction bases outside the gene matches: 5. The CDR3 consists of 13 residues. Germline values: CDR1 SGHDT, CDR2 YYEEEE. DNA of the CDR3: TGTGCCAGCAGCTTAGGGGACAGTGCTACGCAGTATTTT. This sequence encodes CASSLGDSATQYF.

This clone has just one count. V and J are TRBV30 and TRBJ2-4; D uncertain. Trimming stripped 5 bases from V and 0 bases from J, with 8 bases between. This CDR3 comprises 13 residues. Germline CDR1 is GTSNPN and CDR2 is SVGIG (reference sequence). CDR3 bases: TGTGCCTGGCAAGGTCTAGCCAAAAACATTCAGTACTTC. This encodes CAWQGLAKNIQYF.

This sequence joins TRBV5-1 and TRBJ1-1; D unclear. The V gene lost 3 bases and the J gene lost 3 bases, with 9 bases spanning the gap. Germline loops: CDR1 SGHRS, CDR2 YFSETQ. The length of the CDR3 is 13 residues. The DNA of the CDR3 is TGCGCCAGCAGCTCTGTGGTCGACACTGAAGCTTTCTTT. It translates to CASSSVVDTEAFF.

The chain joins TRBV30 to TRBJ2-7; D gene unclear. CDR3 length equals 16 residues. V lost 1 base to trimming and J lost 2 bases, with 18 bases between them. Germline loops: CDR1 GTSNPN, CDR2 SVGIG (reference sequence). The CDR3 spells CAWSGQKFDGAYEQYF. In DNA, the CDR3 is TGTGCCTGGAGTGGCCAAAAATTCGACGGAGCCTACGAGCAGTACTTC.

The chain joins TRBV6-1 to TRBJ1-5, with D possibly being TRBD1 (5 bases). Trimming stripped 5 bases from V and 3 bases from J, with 8 bases between. The germline CDR1 and CDR2 sequences are MNHNS and SASEGT. The CDR3 covers 13 residues. CDR3: CASSQGFNQPQHF. The CDR3 DNA is TGTGCCAGCAGTCAGGGATTCAATCAGCCCCAGCATTTT.

The rearrangement joins TRBV5-1 to TRBJ2-3; no clear D gene. V lost 3 bases and J 5 bases, leaving 13 bases between the germline ends. Germline-derived CDR1 and CDR2 are SGHRS and YFSETQ. The CDR3 loop spans 14 amino acids. As DNA, the CDR3 is TGCGCCAGCAGCTCGACGGTGAGTGAAGATACGCAGTATTTT. Protein: CASSSTVSEDTQYF. Combining the CDR3 with reference TRBV5-1 and TRBJ2-3 gives the whole variable domain KAGVTQTPRYLIKTRGQQVTLSCSPISGHRSVSWYQQTPGQGLQFLFEYFSETQRNKGNFPGRFSGRQFSNSRSEMNVSTLELGDSALYLCASSSTVSEDTQYFGPGTRLTVL.

The V gene is TRBV5-5, the J gene TRBJ1-6, with D perhaps matching TRBD1 (6 bases). The CDR3 loop spans 16 amino acids. Per germline, CDR1 SGHKS and CDR2 YYEKEE (reference sequence). The V end lost 0 bases, the J end lost 10 bases, and 17 bases lay between the germline ends. The CDR3 coding sequence is TGTGCCAGCAGCTTGGGTGTAGGGACGGGGGGCTCACCCCTCCACTTT. This translates into CASSLGVGTGGSPLHF.

This clone was detected a few times. The V call is TRBV28, the J call TRBJ2-6; D is possibly TRBD1 (6 bases). Per germline, CDR1 MDHEN and CDR2 SYDVKM. The CDR3 has 17 residues. Deletions cut 2 bases from V and 1 base from J, with 12 bases between. The CDR3 nucleotides read TGTGCCAGCAGTTTAGTATACAGGGAGTCTGGGGCCAACGTCCTGACTTTC. This codes for CASSLVYRESGANVLTF.

In its sample, this clone was seen a few times. The genes are TRBV19 and TRBJ1-3; 9 bases agree with TRBD1. The CDR3 runs to 12 residues. Germline V gene data show CDR1 as LNHDA and CDR2 as SQIVND (reference sequence). The CDR3 protein is CATGQGRNTIYF. CDR3 coding DNA: TGTGCGACGGGACAGGGAAGAAACACCATATATTTT.

CDR3 protein: CASSPGLVTEAFF. CDR3 DNA sequence: TGTGCCAGCAGCCCGGGCCTTGTCACTGAAGCTTTCTTT. The chain uses TRBV27 and TRBJ1-1; D is uncertain. Trimming took off 6 bases at V and 4 bases at J, with 12 bases between the two ends. CDR3 length equals 13 residues. In germline, CDR1 is MNHEY, CDR2 SMNVEV (reference sequence).

The chain is built from TRBV9 and TRBJ2-3; 9 bases line up with TRBD2. The germline V gene encodes CDR1 SGDLS and CDR2 YYNGEE. The junction had 14 bases not matched to a gene; V was cut back by 4 bases and J by 5 bases. CDR3 length equals 17 residues. In DNA form, the CDR3 reads TGTGCCAGCAGCCCAGAAGCGGGGGGCGGGGGAAAAGATACGCAGTATTTT. Amino acid sequence: CASSPEAGGGGKDTQYF.

This sequence joins TRBV14 and TRBJ1-1; weak D call: TRBD1 (6 bases). CDR3 length: 18 residues. CDR1 is SGHDN, CDR2 FVKESK, per germline. V was shortened by 0 bases and J by 4 bases, with 21 bases between the two germline ends. CDR3 sequence reads: CASSQDPGDITAGTEAFF. For the CDR3, the DNA is TGTGCCAGCAGCCAAGATCCGGGGGACATCACTGCCGGCACTGAAGCTTTCTTT. The whole variable domain, remainder taken from reference TRBV14 and TRBJ1-1, is EAGVTQFPSHSVIEKGQTVTLRCDPISGHDNLYWYRRVMGKEIKFLLHFVKESKQDESGMPNNRFLAERTGGTYSTLKVQPAELEDSGVYFCASSQDPGDITAGTEAFFGQGTRLTVV.

The chain is built from TRBV2 and TRBJ2-1, with 7 bases fitting TRBD1. This CDR3 region has 14 residues. V dropped 9 bases and J dropped 5; count of bases not matched to a gene: 10. Germline CDR1 is SNHLY and CDR2 is FYNNEI. The CDR3 DNA reads TGTGCCAGTAAGGGGCGGACAGGAGACAATGAGCAGTTCTTC. Translation: CASKGRTGDNEQFF.